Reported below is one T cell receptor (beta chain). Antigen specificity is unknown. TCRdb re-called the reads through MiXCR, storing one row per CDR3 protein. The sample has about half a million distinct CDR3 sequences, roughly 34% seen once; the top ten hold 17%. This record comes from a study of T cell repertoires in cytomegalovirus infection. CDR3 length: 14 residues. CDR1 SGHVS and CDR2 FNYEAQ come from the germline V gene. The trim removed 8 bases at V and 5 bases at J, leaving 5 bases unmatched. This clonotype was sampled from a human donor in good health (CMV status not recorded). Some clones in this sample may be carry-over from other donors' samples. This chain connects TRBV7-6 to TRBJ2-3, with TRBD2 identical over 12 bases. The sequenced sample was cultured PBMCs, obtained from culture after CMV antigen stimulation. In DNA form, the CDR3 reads TGTGCCAGCGGGCTAGCGGGAGGGGTAGATACGCAGTATTTT. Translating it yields CASGLAGGVDTQYF.